There are many counts of the clone carrying this TCR beta chain. Its antigen is still unknown. 450 to 600 ng RNA was reverse transcribed with alpha and beta constant-region primers. Each of the alpha and beta chains got its own library through chain-specific third strand synthesis with indices. A single record per CDR3 protein comes from TCRdb applying MiXCR to the 5' RACE reads. There are 15,000 to 20,000 distinct CDR3 sequences in the sample; 10% occur only once, and about 3% lies in the top ten. The data are from a study of HIV-infected patients and healthy controls. Broader study findings: Apparent post-therapy Gini recovery among HIV-infected patients was not reproduced with size-matched repertoires. With just sixteen HIV-infected individuals processed, the findings' generality was considered strongly limited.

The junction had 6 bases not matched to a gene; V was cut back by 1 base and J by 4 bases. The CDR3 is 16 residues long. CDR1 is LGHDT, CDR2 YNNKEL, per germline (reference sequence). No cell fractionation was done, so the repertoire covers all unsorted peripheral blood T cells. The RNA source was a roughly 2.5 ml peripheral blood draw. Specimen: blood. The TCR originated in an adult in good health. The chain joins TRBV3-1 to TRBJ2-7; 11 bases agree with TRBD2. CDR3 nucleotides: TGTGCCAGCAGCCAAGTGCTAACTAGCGGGAGATACGAGCAGTACTTC. Translating gives CASSQVLTSGRYEQYF.